The 30 T cell receptor beta chains in this list originate from one sample, sequenced in a study of vaccination and CD4 T cells after COVID-19. One entry per CDR3 protein results from TCRdb running MiXCR on the PCR reads. The sample lists about 15,000 distinct CDR3 sequences; 69% were seen once. Specimen: CD4+ T cells from blood, collected after SARS-CoV-2 vaccination. Receptors were obtained from a human donor who had recovered from COVID-19.

Only a few counts were recorded for this clonotype. V usage is TRBV20-1 and J usage is TRBJ1-3; D unclear. CDR3 length: 13 residues. V was pared by 2 bases and J by 2 bases, with 7 bases between. In germline, CDR1 is DFQATT, CDR2 SNEGSKA (reference sequence). DNA for the CDR3: TGCAGTGCTAGATTAGGGACTGGAAACACCATATATTTT. Protein sequence: CSARLGTGNTIYF.

The table lists this clonotype with a few counts. The V gene is TRBV15, the J gene TRBJ2-2; D call uncertain. Looked up from germline, CDR1 is LNHNV and CDR2 is YYDKDF (reference sequence). V was pared by 0 bases and J by 6 bases, with 8 bases between. The CDR3 spans 14 residues. The CDR3 nucleotides read TGTGCCACCAGCAGAGATAATGTTGCCGGGGAGCTGTTTTTT. This sequence encodes CATSRDNVAGELFF.

About this clonotype itself: One end of the junction fails to match germline, which may point to a read error. The V and J genes are TRBV30 and TRBJ1-2, with D tentatively TRBD1 (5 bases). The CDR3 spans 12 residues. CDR1 is GTSNPN and CDR2 is SVGIG in the germline V gene (reference sequence). The CDR3 here is CAWTYAAGWCNF. CDR3 in DNA: TGTGCCTGGACCTACGCGGCAGGGTGGTGTAACTTC.

This chain joins TRBV7-8 and TRBJ2-1; TRBD2 aligns across 12 bases. The CDR3 loop spans 15 amino acids. Trimming took 5 bases from V and 9 from J; bases not matched to a gene: 8. CDR1 SGHVS and CDR2 FQNEAQ come from the germline V gene. This CDR3 reads CASSPSGRARGEQFF. The DNA of the CDR3 is TGTGCCAGCAGCCCTAGCGGGAGGGCCCGCGGTGAGCAGTTCTTC.

The table lists this clonotype with a few counts. This sequence joins TRBV19 and TRBJ1-2; D gene unclear. CDR3 length equals 16 residues. The germline V gene encodes CDR1 LNHDA and CDR2 SQIVND (reference sequence). The V gene lost 3 bases and the J gene lost 0 bases, with 14 bases spanning the gap. As DNA, the CDR3 is TGTGCCAGTAGTATCACCAGATTGCGGACTAACTATGGCTACACCTTC. Protein sequence: CASSITRLRTNYGYTF.

The genes are TRBV12-3 or TRBV12-4 and TRBJ2-3; tentatively, D is TRBD2 (5 bases). The CDR3 extends over 17 amino acids. Trimming shortened V by 0 bases and J by 0 bases, and 13 bases separated the two germline ends. CDR3 in DNA: TGTGCCAGCAGTTTAGCGACACTAGAAACTAGCACAGATACGCAGTATTTT. Its translation is CASSLATLETSTDTQYF.

The V and J genes are TRBV20-1 and TRBJ2-1; 12 bases are a match to TRBD2. Germline CDR1 DFQATT, CDR2 SNEGSKA (reference sequence). This CDR3 has 15 amino acids. Losses at the gene ends were 3 bases for V and 4 bases for J; bases not matched to a gene: 4. The CDR3 coding sequence is TGCAGTGCTAGTCCCCTAGCGGGGGGGTACAATGAGCAGTTCTTC. The encoded protein is CSASPLAGGYNEQFF.

This clonotype is a singleton in its sample. The rearrangement links TRBV7-2 to TRBJ2-3, with 7 bases lining up with TRBD2. Germline assignment: CDR1 SGHTA and CDR2 FQGNSA. The CDR3 sequence is 19 residues long. V lost 1 base, J lost 4 bases, and 17 bases stayed unmatched. The CDR3 is CASSLGLFGGPGGADTQYF. CDR3 nucleotide sequence: TGTGCCAGCAGCTTAGGTCTCTTTGGTGGCCCGGGGGGAGCAGATACGCAGTATTTT.

The V and J genes are TRBV20-1 and TRBJ2-1; TRBD2 agrees at 7 bases. The length of the CDR3 is 14 residues. With V trimmed by 4 bases and J by 9 bases, 12 bases remained unmatched. Germline values: CDR1 DFQATT, CDR2 SNEGSKA (reference sequence). CDR3 region: CSAKPSGPSGEQFF. The DNA of the CDR3 is TGCAGTGCTAAACCTAGCGGACCCTCCGGTGAGCAGTTCTTC.

The rearrangement joins TRBV7-8 to TRBJ1-5; D unclear. Germline V lookup: CDR1 SGHVS, CDR2 FQNEAQ. The CDR3 contains 18 residues. Trimming took off 1 base at V and 0 bases at J, with 16 bases between the two ends. The CDR3 DNA sequence: TGTGCCAGCAGCTTAGGCGGTGGGTACGGATATAGCAATCAGCCCCAGCATTTT. Translated: CASSLGGGYGYSNQPQHF.

V and J are TRBV20-1 and TRBJ2-4; D is perhaps TRBD2 (7 bases). The germline gives CDR1 DFQATT, CDR2 SNEGSKA (reference sequence). The CDR3 is 13 residues long. V was cut by 5 bases and J by 6 bases, with 14 bases left in between. CDR3 DNA: TGCAGTGCTGAAGGAGGGGGGGGAAACATTCAGTACTTC. It is translated as CSAEGGGGNIQYF.

The chain links TRBV28 to TRBJ2-2, with D perhaps matching TRBD1 (6 bases). The germline gives CDR1 MDHEN, CDR2 SYDVKM. The V end lost 5 bases, the J end lost 6 bases, and 16 bases lay between the germline ends. CDR3 length equals 15 residues. The CDR3 loop is CASSAGTKISGELFF. In DNA form, the CDR3 reads TGTGCCAGCAGTGCCGGGACAAAGATCTCCGGGGAGCTGTTTTTT.

The CDR3 DNA follows: TGTGCCAGCTCACCGAACCGGGACCTCTCGTCTGAAGCTTTCTTT. Its translation is CASSPNRDLSSEAFF. The chain couples TRBV18 to TRBJ1-1; tentatively, D is TRBD1 (5 bases). The germline V gene has CDR1 KGHSH and CDR2 LQKENI. The CDR3 is made up of 15 amino acids. The germline V and J ends were trimmed by 3 bases and 6 bases, with 17 bases remaining between them. Using reference TRBV18 and TRBJ1-1 for the parts outside the CDR3, the full variable domain is NAGVMQNPRHLVRRRGQEARLRCSPMKGHSHVYWYRQLPEEGLKFMVYLQKENIIDESGMPKERFSAEFPKEGPSILRIQQVVRGDSAAYFCASSPNRDLSSEAFFGQGTRLTVV.

This chain connects TRBV6-2 or TRBV6-3 to TRBJ2-3; D remains unclear. V lost 5 bases and J 7 bases, leaving 13 bases between the germline ends. CDR1 is MNHEY and CDR2 is SVGEGT in the germline V gene. There are 13 residues in the CDR3. CDR3 coding DNA: TGTGCCAGCAGTCGATACGGAGCAAATACGCAGTATTTT. Amino acids: CASSRYGANTQYF.

This chain connects TRBV6-1 to TRBJ1-4, with a tentative D call TRBD1 (5 bases). The germline V and J ends were trimmed by 5 bases and 8 bases, with 18 bases remaining between them. Germline V gives CDR1 MNHNS, CDR2 SASEGT. The CDR3 is 15 residues long. CDR3 in amino acids: CASSPRAGGYEKLFF. In DNA form, the CDR3 reads TGTGCCAGCAGTCCCAGGGCGGGGGGATACGAAAAACTGTTTTTT.

This chain connects TRBV27 to TRBJ1-1; no firm D call. In germline, CDR1 is MNHEY, CDR2 SMNVEV (reference sequence). V was cut by 5 bases and J by 4 bases, with 32 bases left in between. CDR3 length: 20 residues. The CDR3 nucleotides read TGTGCCAGCAGTCCCAGAGTCTCCGGGCTGAGTATCCGAATCCGCACTGAAGCTTTCTTT. This encodes CASSPRVSGLSIRIRTEAFF.

The CDR3 region is CASSSFSGATEAFF. The CDR3 DNA is TGTGCCAGCAGCTCCTTCTCAGGGGCTACTGAAGCTTTCTTT. The V and J genes are TRBV7-9 and TRBJ1-1; the D gene is possibly TRBD1 (6 bases). V lost 4 bases to trimming and J lost 5 bases, with 14 bases between them. The germline V gene has CDR1 SEHNR and CDR2 FQNEAQ (reference sequence). CDR3 length: 14 amino acids.

J is TRBJ1-1 and V is TRBV12-5; no clear D gene. V was shortened by 0 bases and J by 6 bases, with 14 bases between the two germline ends. Germline CDR1 is LGHNT and CDR2 is FRNRAP. The CDR3 is made up of 15 amino acids. CDR3 coding DNA: TGTGCTAGTGGTTTGGTAGTGGGGAATATCGCTGAAGCTTTCTTT. Protein sequence: CASGLVVGNIAEAFF. Variable domain in full (rest from reference TRBV12-5 and TRBJ1-1): DARVTQTPRHKVTEMGQEVTMRCQPILGHNTVFWYRQTMMQGLELLAYFRNRAPLDDSGMPKDRFSAEMPDATLATLKIQPSEPRDSAVYFCASGLVVGNIAEAFFGQGTRLTVV.

The rearrangement links TRBV19 to TRBJ1-5, with a weak D call TRBD1 (6 bases). CDR3 length equals 14 residues. CDR1 is LNHDA, CDR2 SQIVND, per germline (reference sequence). With 1 base removed from V and 5 bases from J, the gap between germline ends came to 9 bases. The CDR3 here is CASSIGQGHQPQHF. The CDR3 coding sequence is TGTGCCAGTAGTATAGGGCAGGGGCATCAGCCCCAGCATTTT.

V usage is TRBV4-3 and J usage is TRBJ2-7, with 12 bases matching TRBD2. The V gene end was trimmed by 4 bases and the J gene end by 9 bases; junction bases not matched to a gene: 13. CDR3 length: 16 amino acids. CDR1 and CDR2 (germline): LGHNA, YSLEER. The DNA of the CDR3 is TGCGCCAGCAGCCCCACCCCCACTAGCGGGAGGAGCGGGCAGTACTTC. Encoded protein: CASSPTPTSGRSGQYF.

The CDR3 is CASSQDPDPTRFYGYTF. The CDR3 DNA reads as TGTGCCAGCAGCCAAGACCCAGACCCTACTCGATTCTATGGCTACACCTTC. The gene calls are TRBV4-2 and TRBJ1-2; D is unresolved. The CDR3 extends over 17 amino acids. Looked up from germline, CDR1 is LGHNA and CDR2 is YNFKEQ. V lost 0 bases, J lost 4 bases, and 18 bases lay in between.

The gene calls are TRBV2 and TRBJ1-5, with D unclear. Germline loops: CDR1 SNHLY, CDR2 FYNNEI. V was pared by 2 bases and J by 5 bases, with 4 bases between. This CDR3 contains 12 residues. In DNA, the CDR3 is TGTGCCAGCAGTGAACCTTATCAGCCCCAGCATTTT. Encoded protein: CASSEPYQPQHF. The full variable domain, in which reference TRBV2 and TRBJ1-5 provide the parts outside the CDR3, is EPEVTQTPSHQVTQMGQEVILRCVPISNHLYFYWYRQILGQKVEFLVSFYNNEISEKSEIFDDQFSVERPDGSNFTLKIRSTKLEDSAMYFCASSEPYQPQHFGDGTRLSIL.

This rearrangement joins TRBV20-1 to TRBJ2-3; 10 bases align to TRBD2. With V trimmed by 0 bases and J by 5 bases, 8 bases remained unmatched. The germline gives CDR1 DFQATT, CDR2 SNEGSKA (reference sequence). The CDR3 loop spans 16 amino acids. CDR3 bases: TGCAGTGCTAGAGATCCCAGCGGGAGGGCGGTAGATACGCAGTATTTT. Its protein is CSARDPSGRAVDTQYF.

The chain links TRBV7-2 to TRBJ2-5; no clear D. With 5 bases removed from V and 2 bases from J, the gap between germline ends came to 21 bases. CDR1 and CDR2 (germline): SGHTA, FQGNSA. The CDR3 runs to 17 residues. The CDR3: CASSRRSSSWRQETQYF. The CDR3 DNA is TGTGCCAGCAGCCGCAGGAGCTCTAGTTGGCGACAAGAGACCCAGTACTTC.

In its sample, this clonotype was seen once. This rearrangement joins TRBV6-5 to TRBJ2-7; 9 nucleotides align to TRBD1. The junction had 11 bases not matched to a gene; V was cut back by 1 base and J by 7 bases. The CDR3 contains 16 residues. Germline CDR1 MNHEY, CDR2 SVGAGI. The CDR3 here is CASSYLRTGAKGEQYF. CDR3 coding DNA: TGTGCCAGCAGTTACTTGAGGACAGGGGCGAAGGGAGAGCAGTACTTC.

This rearrangement joins TRBV10-3 to TRBJ1-5, with no clear D. V shed 0 bases and J shed 6 bases, with 9 bases lying between them. The CDR3 sequence is 14 residues long. The V gene's germline CDR1 is ENHRY and CDR2 SYGVKD. Here the CDR3 reads CAISESSDLQPQHF. CDR3 nucleotide sequence: TGTGCCATCAGTGAGTCGTCAGATCTTCAGCCCCAGCATTTT.

The chain joins TRBV20-1 to TRBJ2-1; 10 bases line up with TRBD1. V shed 2 bases, J shed 5 bases, and the junction held 15 bases outside the gene matches. CDR1 and CDR2 (germline): DFQATT, SNEGSKA (reference sequence). The CDR3 sequence is 18 residues long. CDR3 residues: CSARPPSGQGVKDNEQFF. The CDR3 bases are TGCAGTGCTAGACCCCCTAGCGGACAGGGGGTTAAGGACAATGAGCAGTTCTTC.

The gene calls are TRBV10-3 and TRBJ2-7, with 8 bases that match TRBD1. The trim removed 7 bases at V and 3 bases at J, leaving 5 bases unmatched. This CDR3 spans 13 amino acids. CDR1 is ENHRY, CDR2 SYGVKD, per germline. The CDR3 spells CAITSDRGYEQYF. Here the CDR3 DNA reads TGTGCCATCACCTCAGACAGGGGCTACGAGCAGTACTTC.

The chain links TRBV7-9 to TRBJ2-7; TRBD1 or TRBD2 may be the D gene (5 bases each). The CDR3 runs 14 residues. Germline assignment: CDR1 SEHNR and CDR2 FQNEAQ (reference sequence). V dropped 4 bases and J dropped 2 bases, with 12 bases sitting between them. The CDR3 spells CASSSWGPTYEQYF. The DNA for the CDR3 is TGTGCCAGCAGCTCCTGGGGACCTACCTACGAGCAGTACTTC.

This clonotype was observed a few times. Here the CDR3 reads CASSLAGERGTEAFF. CDR3 nucleotide sequence: TGTGCCAGCAGCTTAGCTGGGGAGAGGGGCACTGAAGCTTTCTTT. The chain is built from TRBV7-9 and TRBJ1-1; possible D gene TRBD1, 5 bases. CDR1 and CDR2 from the germline V gene are SEHNR and FQNEAQ (reference sequence). The ends were cut back, 0 bases at V and 4 bases at J, with 12 bases in the middle. The CDR3 covers 15 residues. Full variable domain (rest looked up from reference TRBV7-9 and TRBJ1-1): DTGVSQNPRHKITKRGQNVTFRCDPISEHNRLYWYRQTLGQGPEFLTYFQNEAQLEKSRLLSDRFSAERPKGSFSTLEIQRTEQGDSAMYLCASSLAGERGTEAFFGQGTRLTVV.